This T cell receptor beta chain was retrieved from a study of T cell clonotyping in hematopoietic cell transplantation. Study context: Recipients' pretransplant samples followed cytoreduction. Whole-study results and caveats: Cells were unsorted, so CD4 and CD8 contributions were not separated. Few recipient clonotypes overlapped donors; over 95% were de novo at given depth.

Germline CDR1 MGHDK, CDR2 SYGVNS. CDR3 size: 13 residues. V was cut by 4 bases and J by 3 bases, with 8 bases left in between. Time point meaning: recipient sample about 28 days before transplant, after cytoreduction. Measured with immunoSEQ multiplex PCR; TCRdb has only the in-frame clones, and not every one. The sample records roughly 34,000 clones, roughly 94% being singletons. A note on this clone: Antigen: not known.

The source is a man between 40 and 49 years old with chronic myeloid leukemia. Some clones in this sample may be carry-over from other donors' samples. The sample here was peripheral blood mononuclear cells, taken before stem cell transplant. The chain carries TRBV25-1 and TRBJ2-3; possibly TRBD2 for D (5 bases). In DNA form, the CDR3 reads TGTGCCAGCAGTGTCCCGGGGACAGATACGCAGTATTTT. As protein: CASSVPGTDTQYF.